Following are 8 T cell receptor beta chains from one sample sequenced in a study of cytomegalovirus exposure and HLA in healthy donors. The PCR contained 60 Vbeta and 13 Jbeta primers. Assay used: immunoSEQ multiplex PCR; TCRdb lists only in-frame clones, some missing. The sample has 180,000 or so clones; 80% to 90% are singletons. The sequencing sample was made of PBMCs. These receptors were obtained from a woman in her twenties or thirties in good health and CMV-seronegative.

This chain links TRBV28 with TRBJ1-4, with TRBD1 matching over 8 bases. The germline gives CDR1 MDHEN, CDR2 SYDVKM. J was trimmed by 8 bases and V by 5 bases; bases with no gene match: 4. This CDR3 is built from 13 residues. The CDR3 bases are TGTGCCAGCAGTCACCGGGACAGGGAAAAACTGTTTTTT. It codes for CASSHRDREKLFF.

The V and J genes are TRBV4-1 and TRBJ1-2, with a tentative D call TRBD1 (6 bases). V lost 0 bases, J lost 6 bases, and 11 bases lay in between. From germline, CDR1 is MGHRA and CDR2 YSYEKL. CDR3 length: 14 amino acids. CDR3 sequence: CASSQDNRADGYTF. The CDR3, as DNA: TGCGCCAGCAGCCAAGATAACAGGGCGGATGGCTACACCTTC.

In this sample, this clone turned up once. The J gene is TRBJ2-6, the V gene TRBV9; D perhaps matches TRBD1 (6 bases). V was cut by 1 base and J by 0 bases, with 11 bases left in between. CDR1 and CDR2 (germline): SGDLS, YYNGEE. The CDR3 totals 17 residues. The CDR3 protein is CASSVLGQISGANVLTF. DNA of the CDR3: TGTGCCAGCAGCGTACTAGGACAGATCTCTGGGGCCAACGTCCTGACTTTC.

This rearrangement joins TRBV6-5 to TRBJ2-1; 11 bases agree with TRBD1. J lost 8 bases, V lost 1 base, and 7 bases had no gene match. Germline assignment: CDR1 MNHEY and CDR2 SVGAGI. This CDR3 is 16 amino acids long. The CDR3 reads CASSYLRDRGVHEQFF. The DNA of the CDR3 is TGTGCCAGCAGTTACTTACGGGACAGGGGGGTCCATGAGCAGTTCTTC.

This clone has just one count. The V gene is TRBV29-1, the J gene TRBJ2-1; 7 bases map to TRBD2. CDR3 length: 17 residues. Trimming cost V 4 bases and J 4 bases; bases outside gene matches: 16. Per germline, CDR1 SQVTM and CDR2 ANQGSEA. CDR3 nucleotides: TGCAGCGTTGGTTCTAGCGGAGTCGGTGGGGGGTACAATGAGCAGTTCTTC. It is translated as CSVGSSGVGGGYNEQFF.

The CDR3: CASSAFSGAYNEQFF. In nucleotides, the CDR3 is TGTGCCAGCAGCGCCTTTAGCGGGGCCTACAATGAGCAGTTCTTC. The chain joins TRBV6-4 to TRBJ2-1; 8 nucleotides agree with TRBD2. The CDR3 has 15 residues. V trimming: 6 bases; J trimming: 2 bases; junction bases outside the gene matches: 6. Germline-derived CDR1 and CDR2 are MRHNA and SNTAGT.

Regarding this clone: One junction end does not reproduce the germline sequence, and a read error may be involved. The genes are TRBV6-5 and TRBJ2-7; 9 nucleotides align to TRBD1. The germline CDR1 and CDR2 sequences are MNHEY and SVGAGI. There are 14 residues in the CDR3. The CDR3: CASNDRGRSYEQYF. CDR3 bases: TGTGCCAGCAACGACAGGGGGAGATCCTACGAACAGTACTTC.

This sequence joins TRBV19 and TRBJ2-5; TRBD1 agrees at 12 bases. This CDR3 spans 16 amino acids. CDR1 and CDR2 (germline): LNHDA, SQIVND (reference sequence). V dropped 5 bases and J dropped 2; count of bases not matched to a gene: 6. CDR3 bases: TGTGCCAGTAGTCAGAGGGACAGGGGGCGACAAGAGACCCAGTACTTC. It specifies CASSQRDRGRQETQYF.